A selection of T cell receptor beta chains follows, all from one sample in a study of T cell repertoires in cytomegalovirus infection. Using its own MiXCR run on the reads, TCRdb lists one record per CDR3 protein. Of about 130,000 distinct CDR3 sequences listed, approximately 30% are singletons. Their specific antigens are unknown. Source: CD8+ T cells from cultured PBMCs, taken from culture after CMV antigen stimulation. The receptors stem from a human donor in good health (CMV status not recorded). Some clones in this sample may be carry-over from other donors' samples. Each CDR3 is given with its conserved first and last residue. A D gene is named only where the DNA matches it firmly. Some rows have no size entry. The others give once, few or many, or a class for an expanded clone.

NA	TRBD2	TRBV6-2/TRBV6-3	TRBJ2-1	15	TGTGCCAGCAGTGTTAGCGGGGGAACGTACAATGAGCAGTTCTTC	CASSVSGGTYNEQFF
NA	TRBD1	TRBV29-1	TRBJ2-1	13	TGCAGCGTTGAGGACAGGGTTCGTAATGAGCAGTTCTTC	CSVEDRVRNEQFF
few	NA	TRBV4-3	TRBJ1-3	17	TGCGCCAGCAGCCAAGATCCCCCCGACATCTCTGGAAACACCATATATTTT	CASSQDPPDISGNTIYF
NA	TRBD2	TRBV7-2	TRBJ2-5	15	TGTGCCAGCAGCGAGACTAGCGGGGTACGGGAGACCCAGTACTTC	CASSETSGVRETQYF
NA	NA	TRBV7-9	TRBJ2-1	15	TGTGCCAGCAGCTTAGGTGGCTATTCCTACAATGAGCAGTTCTTC	CASSLGGYSYNEQFF
many	TRBD1	TRBV7-8	TRBJ1-2	15	TGTGCCAGCAGCTTTGGCCGGGACAGGGAAATTGGCTACACCTTC	CASSFGRDREIGYTF
few	NA	TRBV10-3	TRBJ1-1	14	TGTGCCATCGGGGACGGAGACCCGAACACTGAAGCTTTCTTT	CAIGDGDPNTEAFF
NA	TRBD2	TRBV4-1	TRBJ2-2	19	TGTGCCAGCAGCCAAGAGATGGGACTAGCGGGGGGGAACACCGGGGAGCTGTTTTTT	CASSQEMGLAGGNTGELFF
NA	NA	TRBV7-2	TRBJ1-1	13	TGTGCCAGCAGCTTAGAACGCACAGGGTGGGCTTTCTTT	CASSLERTGWAFF
NA	TRBD2	TRBV4-1	TRBJ2-3	15	TGCGCCAGCAGCCAAGGGGACTACGGAACAGATACGCAGTATTTT	CASSQGDYGTDTQYF
NA	NA	TRBV7-4	TRBJ1-3	15	TGTGCCAGCAGACCCACAGGCTCATCTGGAAACACCATATATTTT	CASRPTGSSGNTIYF
few	NA	TRBV6-2/TRBV6-3	TRBJ2-5	15	TGTGCCAGCAGACACACCTACGGCTTTGGTGAGACCCAGTACTTC	CASRHTYGFGETQYF
NA	TRBD2	TRBV10-3	TRBJ2-3	13	TGTGCCATCAAGGCTAGCGGGACAGATACGCAGTATTTT	CAIKASGTDTQYF
few	NA	TRBV7-9	TRBJ2-2	15	TGTGCCAGCAGCCCCAGGGGGGCTAACACCGGGGAGCTGTTTTTT	CASSPRGANTGELFF
NA	TRBD2	TRBV6-6	TRBJ2-5	16	TGTGCCAGCAGTCCTCGGACTAGCGGGGGGGCGGAGACCCAGTACTTC	CASSPRTSGGAETQYF
NA	NA	TRBV7-2	TRBJ2-7	14	TGTGCCAGCAGCCCGGACAAGGGGCTCTACGAGCAGTACTTC	CASSPDKGLYEQYF
few	NA	TRBV6-5	TRBJ2-1	15	TGTGCCAGCAGTTACGGGGGGATGCTCTACAATGAGCAGTTCTTC	CASSYGGMLYNEQFF
few	NA	TRBV20-1	TRBJ1-1	14	TGCAGTGCTAGATGGGTCGCAGCGAACACTGAAGCTTTCTTT	CSARWVAANTEAFF
few	NA	TRBV4-1	TRBJ2-1	15	TGCGCCAGCAGCCAAGCCCCCACAGGACGCGATGAGCAGTTCTTC	CASSQAPTGRDEQFF
NA	TRBD2	TRBV20-1	TRBJ2-4	17	TGCAGTGCTTCGACAAGGGAAGCGGGGGCAATCAAAAACATTCAGTACTTC	CSASTREAGAIKNIQYF
NA	TRBD1	TRBV5-1	TRBJ1-2	14	TGCGCCACCCGGGAGGGGGCCTTCGACTATGGCTACACCTTC	CATREGAFDYGYTF
few	NA	TRBV15	TRBJ1-5	15	TGTGCCACCAGCAGAGTACGGGGATCGAATCAGCCCCAGCATTTT	CATSRVRGSNQPQHF
NA	NA	TRBV6-8	TRBJ2-3	14	TGTGCCAGCAGCAAGGTCCAAGGGACAGATACGCAGTATTTT	CASSKVQGTDTQYF
many	TRBD1	TRBV7-9	TRBJ2-5	15	TGTGCCAGCAGTGAGCTGGACAGGGGGCAAGAGACCCAGTACTTC	CASSELDRGQETQYF
NA	TRBD1	TRBV7-3	TRBJ2-3	15	TGTGCCAGCAGCCAACAGGGGAAGGGCGCAGATACGCAGTATTTT	CASSQQGKGADTQYF
NA	TRBD1	TRBV7-6	TRBJ1-5	15	TGTGCCAGCAGCTTACGGACAGGGGAAAGGGAGCCCCAGCATTTT	CASSLRTGEREPQHF
NA	NA	TRBV25-1	TRBJ2-7	13	TGTGCCAGCAGTGAATCAGGGGTGTACGAGCAGTACTTC	CASSESGVYEQYF
NA	TRBD2	TRBV27	TRBJ2-1	14	TGTGCCAGCGGAGCGGGGGGGCCGTACAATGAGCAGTTCTTC	CASGAGGPYNEQFF
many	TRBD1	TRBV2	TRBJ2-5	16	TGTGCCAGCAGTGAGGGTGGCAGGGGGCTGCAAGAGACCCAGTACTTC	CASSEGGRGLQETQYF
NA	TRBD1	TRBV2	TRBJ2-2	14	TGTGCCGCTACAGGGGGCAAAGACACCGGGGAGCTGTTTTTT	CAATGGKDTGELFF
NA	TRBD1	TRBV2	TRBJ1-6	16	TGTGCCAGCAGCGCGATACAGGGGGTAATCCGTTCACCCCTCCACTTT	CASSAIQGVIRSPLHF
NA	NA	TRBV27	TRBJ2-1	10	TGTGCCACCCAGGGAGATGAGCAGTTCTTC	CATQGDEQFF
NA	NA	TRBV28	TRBJ2-1	14	TGTGCCAGCAGCCCGCGCATGCGTTACAATGAGCAGTTCTTC	CASSPRMRYNEQFF
NA	TRBD2	TRBV20-1	TRBJ2-2	15	TGCAGTGCCCTTCCGGGGAGGGCGAACACCGGGGAGCTGTTTTTT	CSALPGRANTGELFF
NA	NA	TRBV2	TRBJ2-1	16	TGTGCCAGCAGTGAGGACGCGAGTAGCTCCTACAATGAGCAGTTCTTC	CASSEDASSSYNEQFF
NA	NA	TRBV4-2	TRBJ2-4	15	TGTGCCAGCAGCCAAGTATCACAGGGCGGGGGCATTCAGTACTTC	CASSQVSQGGGIQYF
NA	TRBD2	TRBV7-9	TRBJ2-5	16	TGTGCCAGCAGCCAAGAAACTAGCGGGTACCAAGAGACCCAGTACTTC	CASSQETSGYQETQYF
many	NA	TRBV28	TRBJ1-1	13	TGTGCCAGCACCAAGAAGTTGAACACTGAAGCTTTCTTT	CASTKKLNTEAFF
once	TRBD2	TRBV19	TRBJ2-1	15	TGTGCCAGTAGTATAGTGGGGGGGGAGTACAATGAGCAGTTCTTC	CASSIVGGEYNEQFF
few	NA	TRBV5-1	TRBJ1-1	15	TGCGCCAGCAGCCTGAACCCTGGGTCGAACACTGAAGCTTTCTTT	CASSLNPGSNTEAFF
few	NA	TRBV11-2	TRBJ2-1	14	TGTGCCAGCAGCTCCGTGGCCGGATTAAATGAGCAGTTCTTC	CASSSVAGLNEQFF
NA	NA	TRBV9	TRBJ2-7	12	TGTGCCAGCAGCGTAGTTGGAAGCGAGCAGTACTTC	CASSVVGSEQYF
many	NA	TRBV7-9	TRBJ2-1	14	TGTGCCAGCAGCCCTCCGAGGGGCTACAATGAGCAGTTCTTC	CASSPPRGYNEQFF
many	NA	TRBV12-3/TRBV12-4	TRBJ2-3	14	TGTGCCAGCTGGACCCCAGGTAGTGCAGATACGCAGTATTTT	CASWTPGSADTQYF
few	NA	TRBV7-9	TRBJ2-7	13	TGTGCCAGCAGCCTGACTTACTCCTACGAGCAGTACTTC	CASSLTYSYEQYF
NA	TRBD2	TRBV30	TRBJ2-2	14	TGTGCCTGGAGTGTAGCGGGGATTACCGGGGAGCTGTTTTTT	CAWSVAGITGELFF
NA	NA	TRBV7-6	TRBJ1-1	14	TGTGCCAGCAGCCCCCCTCAGGGATACACTGAAGCTTTCTTT	CASSPPQGYTEAFF
NA	NA	TRBV28	TRBJ1-3	16	TGTGCCAGCGGAATCCAGGCCTCGAGCTCTGGAAACACCATATATTTT	CASGIQASSSGNTIYF
few	NA	TRBV19	TRBJ2-1	13	TGTGCCAGTAGCCGCGCAGGTTACAATGAGCAGTTCTTC	CASSRAGYNEQFF
many	TRBD1	TRBV5-4	TRBJ1-4	18	TGTGCCAGCAGCTCATCACAGGGGGCATTTGCAACTAATGAAAAACTGTTTTTT	CASSSSQGAFATNEKLFF
NA	TRBD1	TRBV7-8	TRBJ1-6	15	TGTGCCAGCAGCTCGGGACAGGGACATAATTCACCCCTCCACTTT	CASSSGQGHNSPLHF
NA	NA	TRBV7-6	TRBJ2-1	18	TGTGCCAACAGCTTTCACATAGGCGACAGAAGCTCCTACAATGAGCAGTTCTTC	CANSFHIGDRSSYNEQFF